This TCR beta chain was observed in a study of PD-1 blockade in classical Hodgkin lymphoma. Whole-study context: Every 2 weeks, patients got 3 mg/kg intravenous nivolumab.

Time point noted: cycle 4 day 1 (C4D1), after six to seven weeks of nivolumab. Each patient experienced a relapse that followed autologous stem cell transplantation, and brentuximab vedotin exposure varied. The germline V gene encodes CDR1 SNHLY and CDR2 FYNNEI. V was clipped by 4 bases and J by 2 bases; unmatched bases: 0. The CDR3 has 14 residues. Clones were read by immunoSEQ multiplex PCR, and TCRdb kept only the in-frame ones, dropping some. The table includes about 14,000 clones, roughly 80% detected once. Broader study findings: In CD4+ cells, TCR diversity went up significantly by C4D1, but in CD8+ cells it did not. Those achieving complete response showed baseline diversity like newly diagnosed patients.

About this clone itself: Its matching antigen is unknown.

The sequence derives from a human donor with classical Hodgkin lymphoma. Sequencing used peripheral blood mononuclear cells (PBMCs), obtained before the fourth cycle of nivolumab. This chain uses TRBV2 with TRBJ1-5; the match to TRBD1 covers 9 bases. CDR3 nucleotides: TGTGCCAGCAGTGGGACAGGGGGCAATCAGCCCCAGCATTTT. This gives the protein CASSGTGGNQPQHF.